Here is one T cell receptor beta chain with its context. Its antigen is unidentified. The source of the sample is a study of T cell repertoires in cytomegalovirus infection. Overall study: Public TCR beta signatures provided an indication of both CMV infection and a matching HLA type.

Using its own MiXCR run on the reads, TCRdb lists one record per CDR3 protein. The top ten clones hold roughly 30% of a sample with 170,000 or so distinct CDR3 sequences, around an eighth of them seen once. The V and J ends lost 1 base and 2 bases, in that order; junction bases with no gene match: 5. The CDR3 spans 16 residues. Germline V gene sequence: CDR1 MDHEN, CDR2 SYDVKM. Study results and caveats: There were carriers of CMV plus the relevant HLA, and cumulative public TCR beta family frequency identified them. HLA-C-restricted, CMV-specific TCR beta clonotypes were dominant ex vivo.

The V gene is TRBV28, the J gene TRBJ1-5, with 7 bases aligning to TRBD1. This sequence originates from a human donor in good health (CMV status not recorded). Some clones in this sample may be carry-over from other donors' samples. Input material: PBMCs. DNA of the CDR3: TGTGCCAGCAGTTTATACGGGACAGAGGGCAATCAGCCCCAGCATTTT. Amino acids: CASSLYGTEGNQPQHF.